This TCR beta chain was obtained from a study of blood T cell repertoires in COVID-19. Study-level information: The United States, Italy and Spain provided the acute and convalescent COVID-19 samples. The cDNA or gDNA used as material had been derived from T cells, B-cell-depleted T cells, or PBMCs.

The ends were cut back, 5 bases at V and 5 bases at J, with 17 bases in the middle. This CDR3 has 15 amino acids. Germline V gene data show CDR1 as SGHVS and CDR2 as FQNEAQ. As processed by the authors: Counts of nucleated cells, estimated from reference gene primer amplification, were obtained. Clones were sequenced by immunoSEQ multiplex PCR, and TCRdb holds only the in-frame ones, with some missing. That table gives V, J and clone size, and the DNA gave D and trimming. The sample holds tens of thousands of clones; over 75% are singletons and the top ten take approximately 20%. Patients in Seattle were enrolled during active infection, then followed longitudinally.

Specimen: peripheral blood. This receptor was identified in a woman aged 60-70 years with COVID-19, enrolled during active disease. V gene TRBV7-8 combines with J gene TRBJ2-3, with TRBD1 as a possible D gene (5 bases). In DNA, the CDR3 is TGTGCCAGCAGCCCCGGCAGGGCGCTAATAGATACGCAGTATTTT. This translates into CASSPGRALIDTQYF.